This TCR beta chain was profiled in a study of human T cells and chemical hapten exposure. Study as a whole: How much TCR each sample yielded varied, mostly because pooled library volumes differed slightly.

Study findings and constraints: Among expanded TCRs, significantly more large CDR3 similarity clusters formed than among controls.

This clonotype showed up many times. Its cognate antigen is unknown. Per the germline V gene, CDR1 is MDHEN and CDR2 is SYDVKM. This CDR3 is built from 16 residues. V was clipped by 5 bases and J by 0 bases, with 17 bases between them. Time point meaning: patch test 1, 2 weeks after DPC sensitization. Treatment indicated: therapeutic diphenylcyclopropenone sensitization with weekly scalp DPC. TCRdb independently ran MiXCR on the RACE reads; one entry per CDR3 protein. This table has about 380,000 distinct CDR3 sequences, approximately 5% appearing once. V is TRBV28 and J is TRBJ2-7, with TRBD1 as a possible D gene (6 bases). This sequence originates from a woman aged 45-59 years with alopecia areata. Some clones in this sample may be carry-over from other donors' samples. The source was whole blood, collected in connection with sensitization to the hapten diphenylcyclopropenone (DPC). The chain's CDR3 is CASSTWGPTLSYEQYF. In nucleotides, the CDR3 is TGTGCCAGCAGTACCTGGGGGCCCACTCTCTCCTACGAGCAGTACTTC.